Following are 13 T cell receptor beta chains from one sample sequenced in a study of blood T cell repertoires in COVID-19. TCRdb's table, derived via immunoSEQ multiplex PCR, lists solely in-frame clones and lacks some. Among 170,000 or so clones listed, 86% were seen once. Sequencing was performed on peripheral blood. These receptors were collected from a man aged 50 or older with active or convalescent COVID-19.

This sequence joins TRBV27 and TRBJ2-1; D perhaps matches TRBD1 (6 bases). Per germline, CDR1 MNHEY and CDR2 SMNVEV (reference sequence). V lost 6 bases, J lost 9 bases, and 12 bases lay in between. The CDR3 contains 12 residues. The CDR3 DNA sequence: TGTGCCAGCAGCACAGGACAGTCTGAGCAGTTCTTC. Translating it yields CASSTGQSEQFF.

J is TRBJ1-3 and V is TRBV7-6; the D gene is possibly TRBD1 (6 bases). The V gene lost 8 bases and the J gene lost 0 bases, with 11 bases spanning the gap. Germline lookup yields CDR1 SGHVS and CDR2 FNYEAQ. The CDR3 extends over 14 amino acids. CDR3 amino acids: CASLKGVSGNTIYF. The CDR3 DNA sequence: TGTGCCAGCCTCAAGGGGGTCTCTGGAAACACCATATATTTT.

This clone was observed a single time. Within the sample, other DNA sequences also encode this same CDR3. The V and J genes are TRBV28 and TRBJ2-7; the D gene is possibly TRBD2 (5 bases). This CDR3 has 11 residues. Trimming pared 5 bases from V and 4 bases from J, leaving 6 bases between. Germline V gene data show CDR1 as MDHEN and CDR2 as SYDVKM. The DNA for the CDR3 is TGTGCCAGCAGTAGGAGGTACGAGCAGTACTTC. Encoded protein: CASSRRYEQYF. Using reference TRBV28 and TRBJ2-7 for the parts outside the CDR3, the full variable domain is DVKVTQSSRYLVKRTGEKVFLECVQDMDHENMFWYRQDPGLGLRLIYFSYDVKMKEKGDIPEGYSVSREKKERFSLILESASTNQTSMYLCASSRRYEQYFGPGTRLTVT.

This chain links TRBV19 with TRBJ1-5, with TRBD1 as a possible D gene (6 bases). V lost 5 bases and J 6 bases, leaving 11 bases between the germline ends. The germline gives CDR1 LNHDA, CDR2 SQIVND (reference sequence). This CDR3 is built from 13 residues. In DNA, the CDR3 is TGTGCCAGTAGTTTTAAAGGGGGTCAGCCCCAGCATTTT. Translation gives CASSFKGGQPQHF.

The CDR3 reads CASSLGTGGSPLHF. The CDR3 DNA reads as TGTGCCAGCAGCTTAGGGACAGGGGGTTCACCCCTCCACTTT. This chain joins TRBV7-9 and TRBJ1-6; 10 nucleotides match TRBD1. CDR1 is SEHNR, CDR2 FQNEAQ, per germline (reference sequence). V gave up 1 base and J gave up 9 bases; unmatched junction bases: 0. The CDR3 runs to 14 residues.

The chain couples TRBV19 to TRBJ2-1, with TRBD2 matching 11 bases. The V gene end was trimmed by 5 bases and the J gene end by 7 bases; junction bases not matched to a gene: 7. Germline-derived CDR1 and CDR2 are LNHDA and SQIVND (reference sequence). The CDR3 consists of 15 residues. The CDR3 reads CASSFSGGAWNEQFF. In DNA form, the CDR3 reads TGTGCCAGTAGTTTTAGCGGGGGGGCATGGAATGAGCAGTTCTTC.

V is TRBV7-2 and J is TRBJ1-6; maybe TRBD1 (5 bases). This CDR3 comprises 15 residues. Germline lookup yields CDR1 SGHTA and CDR2 FQGNSA. The V end lost 0 bases, the J end lost 12 bases, and 15 bases lay between the germline ends. In DNA form, the CDR3 reads TGTGCCAGCAGCTTAGCTGTCCTGGGACTTGGACCCCTCCACTTT. Protein: CASSLAVLGLGPLHF.

The chain recombines TRBV9 with TRBJ2-3; maybe TRBD1 (6 bases). Trimming cost V 7 bases and J 1 base, with 16 bases left between them. This CDR3 has 15 amino acids. CDR1 is SGDLS, CDR2 YYNGEE, per germline. CDR3 in amino acids: CASREGDLGTDTQYF. The CDR3 DNA reads TGTGCCAGCCGCGAGGGGGATTTGGGCACAGATACGCAGTATTTT.

This clone came up a few times. V is TRBV7-2 and J is TRBJ2-2, with a tentative D call TRBD2 (6 bases). The V end was cut by 7 bases, the J end by 2 bases, with 14 bases between. In germline, CDR1 is SGHTA, CDR2 FQGNSA. This CDR3 is built from 15 residues. The CDR3 bases are TGTGCCAGCACCATCGCGGGGACTAACACCGGGGAGCTGTTTTTT. The encoded protein is CASTIAGTNTGELFF.

The rearrangement links TRBV5-1 to TRBJ1-2; TRBD1 is a possible D gene (6 bases). Looked up from germline, CDR1 is SGHRS and CDR2 is YFSETQ. Trimming pared 3 bases from V and 3 bases from J, leaving 12 bases between. The CDR3 consists of 14 residues. The CDR3 region is CASSSGVADYGYTF. The CDR3 bases are TGCGCCAGCAGCTCAGGGGTTGCGGACTATGGCTACACCTTC.

The CDR3 DNA reads as TGTGCCAGCAGCTTACCCGGGTCCTTTAGCGAGCAGTACTTC. It encodes CASSLPGSFSEQYF. The rearrangement links TRBV7-2 to TRBJ2-7; unclear D gene. Deletions cut 2 bases from V and 6 bases from J, with 14 bases between. The CDR3 contains 14 residues. Germline-derived CDR1 and CDR2 are SGHTA and FQGNSA.

This chain connects TRBV5-1 to TRBJ2-3; a weak D match, TRBD2 (6 bases). The CDR3 covers 15 residues. The V gene's germline CDR1 is SGHRS and CDR2 YFSETQ. V was shortened by 5 bases and J by 3 bases, with 16 bases between the two germline ends. The CDR3 is CASRVGDSLTDTQYF. CDR3 DNA: TGCGCCAGCAGGGTCGGGGACTCCTTAACAGATACGCAGTATTTT.

As regards this clone: A much larger clone lies one base from this, so it may be a read error. Other DNA sequences from this sample encode an identical CDR3 as well. The chain has TRBV7-6 and TRBJ2-1; TRBD1 matches at 11 bases. With 3 bases clipped from V and 3 bases from J, the junction kept 1 base outside the gene matches. The CDR3 extends over 15 amino acids. CDR1 and CDR2 (germline): SGHVS, FNYEAQ. The CDR3, as DNA: TGTGCCAGCAGCTTGGGACAGGGGGACTACAATGAGCAGTTCTTC. Translation gives CASSLGQGDYNEQFF.